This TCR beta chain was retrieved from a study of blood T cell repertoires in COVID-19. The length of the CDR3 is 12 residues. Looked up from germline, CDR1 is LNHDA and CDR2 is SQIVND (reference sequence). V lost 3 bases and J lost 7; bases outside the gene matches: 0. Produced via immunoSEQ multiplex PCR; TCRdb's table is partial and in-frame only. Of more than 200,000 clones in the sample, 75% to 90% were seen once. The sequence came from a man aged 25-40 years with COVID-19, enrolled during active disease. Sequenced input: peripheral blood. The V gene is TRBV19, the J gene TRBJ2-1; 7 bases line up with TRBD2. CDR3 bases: TGTGCCAGTAGTATGGGGGGGAATGAGCAGTTCTTC. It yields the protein CASSMGGNEQFF.